A selection of T cell receptor beta chains follows, all from one sample in a study of T cell responses to AZD1222 COVID-19 vaccine. The table came from immunoSEQ multiplex PCR; TCRdb's copy has only in-frame clones and leaves some out. The sample includes about 42,000 clones, over 80% of them seen just once. This sample comprised peripheral blood, obtained 28 days after the second AZD1222 dose. Receptor source: an adult who received the AZD1222 COVID-19 vaccine. Each CDR3 is given with its conserved first and last residue.

cdr3_aa j_call cdr3_length v_call
CASSYSGATFYGYTF TRBJ1-2 15 TRBV6-5
CASSPGRFSGNTIYF TRBJ1-3 15 TRBV5-1
CASSLHTGLYNEQFF TRBJ2-1 15 TRBV7-2
CASSVGETPTYEQYF TRBJ2-7 15 TRBV9
CASSVAVRGNTDTQYF TRBJ2-3 16 TRBV9
CASSVHDSGKTQYF TRBJ2-5 14 TRBV5-1
CASSLRVMNTEAFF TRBJ1-1 14 TRBV19
CASSYSSDLAYEQYF TRBJ2-7 15 TRBV6-2/TRBV6-3
CASSEWDRGSATF TRBJ1-2 13 TRBV6-1
CASSKKTSGGAAYEQYF TRBJ2-7 17 TRBV6-9
CASSYSGGGLDSPLHF TRBJ1-6 16 TRBV6-5
CASSPVTGMDYGYTF TRBJ1-2 15 TRBV18
CATSRDRSGMATQYF TRBJ2-5 15 TRBV15
CASSFLDEQYF TRBJ2-7 11 TRBV2
CASSPGQVVNEQFF TRBJ2-1 14 TRBV6-5
CASSAADYQPQHF TRBJ1-5 13 TRBV9
CASSYGQDNQPQHF TRBJ1-5 14 TRBV7-8
CASSIAADGYTF TRBJ1-2 12 TRBV19
CASSFRQGANTGELFF TRBJ2-2 16 TRBV5-1
CASSRIGGATLTGELFF TRBJ2-2 17 TRBV9
CASTLAPRGGDEQYF TRBJ2-7 15 TRBV6-5
CASTDGTAANYGYTF TRBJ1-2 15 TRBV5-1
CASSGLAGRTDTQYF TRBJ2-3 15 TRBV6-4
CSVAPGPHEQYF TRBJ2-7 12 TRBV29-1
CASRRLAGYNEQFF TRBJ2-1 14 TRBV27
CASSRGRAYGYTF TRBJ1-2 13 TRBV6-5
CASTGFGSYYGYTF TRBJ1-2 14 TRBV6-6
CASSVVQGSGELFF TRBJ2-2 14 TRBV9